Here is one T cell receptor beta chain with its context. Its target is unknown. CDR3 size: 14 residues. V lost 2 bases and J 2 bases, leaving 9 bases between the germline ends. CDR1 is KGHSH, CDR2 LQKENI, per germline. The data are from a study of shared clonotypes between healthy human individuals. Overall study: The study enrolled a couple of women and three men aged 18 to 49. Study-level points and caveats: Naive CD4 clonotypes were shared across several donors at roughly 5%.

At deep level, the assay was performed. The table came from immunoSEQ multiplex PCR; TCRdb's copy has only in-frame clones and leaves some out. The sample records millions of clones, more than 85% being singletons. Source material: naive CD4+ T cells from PBMCs. Subset described: CD45RA+ positively selected. The TCR sequence derives from a man between 18 and 35 years old in good health. Some clones in this sample may be carry-over from other donors' samples. V usage is TRBV18 and J usage is TRBJ2-5; no clear D. The chain's CDR3 is CASSPGVVQETQYF. The CDR3 coding sequence is TGTGCCAGCTCACCAGGGGTGGTTCAAGAGACCCAGTACTTC.